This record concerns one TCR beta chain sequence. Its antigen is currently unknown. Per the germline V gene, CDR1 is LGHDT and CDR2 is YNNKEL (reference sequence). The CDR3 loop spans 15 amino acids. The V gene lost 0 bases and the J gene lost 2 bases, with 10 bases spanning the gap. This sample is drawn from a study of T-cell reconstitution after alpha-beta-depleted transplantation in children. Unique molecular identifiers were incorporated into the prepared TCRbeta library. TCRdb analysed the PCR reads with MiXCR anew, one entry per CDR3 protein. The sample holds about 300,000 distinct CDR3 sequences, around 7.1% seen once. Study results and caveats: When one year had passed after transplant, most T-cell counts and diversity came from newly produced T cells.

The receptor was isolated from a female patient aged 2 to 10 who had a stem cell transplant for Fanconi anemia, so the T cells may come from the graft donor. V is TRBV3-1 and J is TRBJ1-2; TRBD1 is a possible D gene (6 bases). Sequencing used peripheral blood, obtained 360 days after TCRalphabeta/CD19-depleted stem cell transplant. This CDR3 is CASSQDRGQNYGYTF. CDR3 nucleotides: TGTGCCAGCAGCCAAGATCGGGGACAAAACTATGGCTACACCTTC.